Listed below are T cell receptor beta chains from one sample, sequenced in a study of blood T cells in healthy people across ages. TCRdb re-analysed the 5' RACE reads in MiXCR, keeping a single row per CDR3 protein. This table has roughly 1,800,000 distinct CDR3 sequences, just under 50% appearing once. The source material was blood. The receptor set was obtained from a woman aged 40 to 50 in good health. The CDR3 runs from the conserved cysteine through the conserved F or W. Each record gives: V gene, J gene, clone size, D gene, CDR3 protein, CDR3 DNA. D genes are given only for firm matches. Clone size is not always given. Where it is, it says once, few, many or a class for expanded clones.

TRBV28	TRBJ2-5	few	TRBD1	CASSSIGGRTGQETQYF	TGTGCCAGCAGTTCAATTGGGGGTCGGACAGGGCAAGAGACCCAGTACTTC
TRBV19	TRBJ2-7	-	-	CASSHPAGEQYF	TGTGCCAGTAGTCACCCCGCGGGCGAGCAGTACTTC
TRBV28	TRBJ2-3	few	TRBD2	CASSFGSSGGGGTDTQYF	TGTGCCAGCAGTTTTGGCTCTAGCGGGGGGGGCGGCACAGATACGCAGTATTTT
TRBV28	TRBJ2-1	few	-	CASTGTSMFNEQFF	TGTGCCAGCACTGGGACTTCTATGTTCAATGAGCAGTTCTTC
TRBV28	TRBJ2-7	-	TRBD1	CASSLGQIGYEQYF	TGTGCCAGCAGTCTGGGACAGATAGGCTACGAGCAGTACTTC
TRBV4-1	TRBJ2-3	few	-	CASGQGEGPTQYF	TGCGCCAGCGGGCAGGGTGAGGGCCCAACGCAGTATTTT
TRBV7-6	TRBJ2-1	few	-	CASSSGGAGSYNEQFF	TGTGCCAGCAGCTCAGGGGGGGCTGGAAGCTACAATGAGCAGTTCTTC
TRBV2	TRBJ1-2	few	TRBD1	CASSDVGGGYTF	TGTGCCAGCAGTGATGTAGGGGGCGGCTACACCTTC
TRBV7-8	TRBJ2-5	-	-	CASSGRGGDKEIQYF	TGTGCCAGCAGCGGTAGGGGGGGAGACAAGGAGATCCAGTACTTC
TRBV28	TRBJ2-3	few	-	CASSWGDSNTDTQYF	TGTGCCAGCAGTTGGGGTGACTCGAACACAGATACGCAGTATTTT
TRBV12-3/TRBV12-4	TRBJ1-5	once	-	CASSRDSIYQPQHF	TGTGCCAGCAGCCGAGACAGTATTTATCAGCCCCAGCATTTT
TRBV18	TRBJ2-7	-	-	CASSPGAEPYEQYF	TGTGCCAGCTCACCAGGGGCGGAACCCTACGAGCAGTACTTC
TRBV4-3	TRBJ2-1	few	-	CASSQGIWRGHNEQFF	TGCGCCAGCAGCCAAGGTATATGGCGGGGTCACAATGAGCAGTTCTTC
TRBV9	TRBJ1-2	few	TRBD1	CASSRDSGGYYGYTF	TGTGCCAGCAGTCGGGACAGCGGAGGATACTATGGCTACACCTTC
TRBV15	TRBJ2-7	-	TRBD2	CATSRGEGGEQYF	TGTGCCACCAGCAGAGGGGAGGGTGGGGAGCAGTACTTC
TRBV5-6	TRBJ2-1	few	TRBD2	CASSFRGGDNEQFF	TGTGCCAGCAGCTTTCGGGGGGGGGACAATGAGCAGTTCTTC
TRBV5-1	TRBJ2-5	few	TRBD2	CASSLETSVPETQYF	TGCGCCAGCAGCTTGGAGACTAGCGTCCCGGAGACCCAGTACTTC
TRBV2	TRBJ2-1	-	-	CASTYWQNNEQFF	TGTGCCAGCACCTATTGGCAGAACAATGAGCAGTTCTTC
TRBV27	TRBJ2-6	-	-	CASSSLTDGGIYSGANVLTF	TGTGCCAGCAGTTCCCTGACTGATGGGGGGATATACTCTGGGGCCAACGTCCTGACTTTC
TRBV5-1	TRBJ1-6	-	-	CASSLEDSPLHF	TGCGCCAGCAGCTTGGAAGATTCACCCCTCCACTTT
TRBV7-2	TRBJ1-1	-	-	CASSLSAGYSTEAFF	TGTGCCAGCAGCTTATCCGCGGGGTATAGCACTGAAGCTTTCTTT
TRBV28	TRBJ2-1	-	-	CASSLGSRVSYNEQFF	TGTGCCAGCAGTTTGGGGTCCAGGGTCTCCTACAATGAGCAGTTCTTC
TRBV12-3/TRBV12-4	TRBJ1-2	-	TRBD1	CASSGTGSSYGYTF	TGTGCCAGCAGTGGGACAGGGAGTTCATATGGCTACACCTTC
TRBV9	TRBJ2-7	few	TRBD1	CASSVTGASSYEQYF	TGTGCCAGCAGCGTGACAGGGGCGAGCTCCTACGAGCAGTACTTC
TRBV5-1	TRBJ1-4	-	-	CASSLAGVANEKLFF	TGCGCCAGCAGCCTGGCAGGGGTGGCTAATGAAAAACTGTTTTTT
TRBV4-1	TRBJ2-7	-	TRBD2	CASSQVGGGPSSYEQYF	TGCGCCAGCAGCCAAGTCGGGGGGGGGCCAAGCTCCTACGAGCAGTACTTC
TRBV11-2	TRBJ2-1	few	-	CACREDSYNEQFF	TGTGCCTGTCGAGAAGACTCTTACAATGAGCAGTTCTTC
TRBV12-3/TRBV12-4	TRBJ2-7	few	TRBD1	CASAISGTGDYEQYF	TGTGCCAGCGCTATCTCCGGGACAGGGGACTACGAGCAGTACTTC
TRBV7-2	TRBJ1-1	-	-	CASSRLTDTEAFF	TGTGCCAGCAGCCGATTAACAGACACTGAAGCTTTCTTT
TRBV2	TRBJ2-7	-	-	CASISGAPQVQYF	TGTGCCAGCATCTCTGGTGCCCCCCAAGTTCAGTACTTC
TRBV7-2	TRBJ2-1	few	TRBD2	CASSLGAGGQNEQFF	TGTGCCAGCAGCTTAGGGGCGGGGGGGCAAAATGAGCAGTTCTTC
TRBV6-5	TRBJ1-1	-	-	CASSPALRDTETFF	TGTGCCAGCTCCCCGGCCCTCAGAGACACTGAAACTTTCTTT
TRBV24-1	TRBJ2-5	-	-	CATSDVAGLSGRPAQETQYF	TGTGCCACCAGCGATGTCGCCGGACTATCGGGCCGACCCGCCCAAGAGACCCAGTACTTC
TRBV10-3	TRBJ2-1	few	TRBD1	CAISAWTGSNNEQFF	TGTGCCATCAGTGCCTGGACAGGGAGCAACAATGAGCAGTTCTTC
TRBV5-1	TRBJ2-3	-	-	CASSLVPGGADTQYF	TGCGCCAGCAGCTTGGTCCCCGGCGGGGCAGATACGCAGTATTTT
TRBV7-2	TRBJ2-7	many	TRBD2	CASSPGLAVSYEQYF	TGTGCCAGCAGCCCGGGACTAGCTGTTTCCTACGAGCAGTACTTC
TRBV6-6	TRBJ2-5	once	-	CASSYSQAGFGETQYF	TGTGCCAGCAGTTACTCACAAGCAGGGTTCGGAGAGACCCAGTACTTC
TRBV6-5	TRBJ1-2	few	-	CASSYSTVRDHYTF	TGTGCCAGCAGTTACTCGACAGTCCGAGACCACTACACCTTC
TRBV20-1	TRBJ2-3	-	TRBD1	CSADRPGTGPLYTQYF	TGCAGTGCTGACCGCCCCGGGACAGGGCCATTATATACGCAGTATTTT
TRBV4-3	TRBJ2-1	-	-	CASSQGQNLNEQFF	TGCGCCAGCAGCCAAGGACAGAATCTTAATGAGCAGTTCTTC
TRBV7-8	TRBJ1-5	-	-	CASSLQALSNQPRHF	TGTGCCAGCAGCTTACAGGCGTTAAGCAATCAGCCCCGGCATTTT
TRBV4-1	TRBJ2-7	few	-	CASSQQVSYEQYF	TGCGCCAGCAGCCAACAGGTTTCCTACGAGCAGTACTTC
TRBV6-1	TRBJ1-5	few	-	CASSTGRNQPQHF	TGTGCCAGTTCGACAGGCCGCAATCAGCCCCAGCATTTT
TRBV7-9	TRBJ1-2	few	TRBD1	CASSSDRDRGGYTF	TGTGCCAGCAGCTCCGACCGGGACAGGGGCGGCTACACCTTC
TRBV7-8	TRBJ2-1	few	-	CASSIGLYNEQFF	TGTGCCAGCAGCATCGGGTTGTACAATGAGCAGTTCTTC
TRBV28	TRBJ2-3	-	-	CASSFIRQTKSTDTQYF	TGTGCCAGCAGTTTTATCCGGCAGACCAAGAGCACAGATACGCAGTATTTT
TRBV6-2/TRBV6-3	TRBJ2-7	-	TRBD2	CASCRTSGPYGQYF	TGTGCCAGCTGCAGGACTAGCGGACCCTACGGGCAGTACTTC
TRBV28	TRBJ2-4	few	TRBD1	CASSPDRVAGIQYF	TGTGCCAGCAGTCCGGACAGGGTGGCGGGCATTCAGTACTTC